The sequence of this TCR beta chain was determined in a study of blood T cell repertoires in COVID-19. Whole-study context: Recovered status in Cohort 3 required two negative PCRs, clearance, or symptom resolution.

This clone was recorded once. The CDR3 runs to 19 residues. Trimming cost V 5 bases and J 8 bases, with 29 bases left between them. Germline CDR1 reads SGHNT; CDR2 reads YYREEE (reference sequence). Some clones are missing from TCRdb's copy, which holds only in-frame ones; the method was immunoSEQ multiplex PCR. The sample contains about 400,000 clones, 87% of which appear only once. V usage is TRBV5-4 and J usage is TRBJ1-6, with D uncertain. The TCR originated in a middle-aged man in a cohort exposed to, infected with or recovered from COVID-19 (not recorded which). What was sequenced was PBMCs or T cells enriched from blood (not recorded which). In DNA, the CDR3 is TGTGCCAGCAGGCTTAAGGTGACGGCCTCTGGAGGAGCGGATTCACCCCTCCACTTT. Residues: CASRLKVTASGGADSPLHF.